Presented here are 9 T cell receptor beta chains from one specimen sequenced in a study of T-cell reconstitution after alpha-beta-depleted transplantation in children. This sample's TCRbeta library carried unique molecular identifier barcodes. From the PCR reads, TCRdb called clonotypes with MiXCR, one entry per CDR3 protein. In the table there are around 450,000 distinct CDR3 sequences, over 40% of which are singletons. The source material was PBMCs, sampled before TCRalphabeta/CD19-depleted stem cell transplant. These receptor sequences come from a girl aged 2 to 10 with aplastic anemia, due to receive a stem cell transplant.

The chain has TRBV7-6 and TRBJ2-1; 10 nucleotides agree with TRBD2. The CDR3 is made up of 14 amino acids. J gave up 7 bases and V 7 bases, and 7 bases lay outside the gene matches. CDR1 SGHVS and CDR2 FNYEAQ come from the germline V gene. The CDR3 spells CASTERGGLNEQFF. The CDR3 DNA sequence: TGTGCCAGCACCGAGCGGGGGGGCCTAAATGAGCAGTTCTTC.

The rearrangement links TRBV10-2 to TRBJ1-1; TRBD1 agrees at 8 bases. The V gene's germline CDR1 is WSHSY and CDR2 SAAADI. There are 12 residues in the CDR3. After removal of 9 bases from V and 3 bases from J, the junction contained 3 bases not matched to a gene. CDR3: CASLQGDTEAFF. The CDR3 DNA sequence: TGCGCCAGTTTACAGGGGGACACTGAAGCTTTCTTT.

V gene TRBV14 combines with J gene TRBJ2-1; D remains ambiguous. Germline lookup yields CDR1 SGHDN and CDR2 FVKESK. There are 14 residues in the CDR3. Trimming removed 4 bases from V and 8 bases from J, with 15 bases in between. The CDR3, as DNA: TGTGCCAGCAGCCGCCAGGCCGGGTTTGATGAGCAGTTCTTC. This encodes CASSRQAGFDEQFF.

This clonotype was seen only once. The CDR3 region is CSAREGPYEQYF. CDR3 in DNA: TGCAGTGCTCGGGAGGGCCCGTACGAGCAGTACTTC. The chain carries TRBV20-1 and TRBJ2-7, with TRBD2 matching 8 bases. J lost 4 bases, V lost 5 bases, and 4 bases had no gene match. The CDR3 is 12 amino acids. Germline CDR1 DFQATT, CDR2 SNEGSKA (reference sequence).

This chain uses TRBV7-2 with TRBJ1-6; a possible D gene is TRBD1 (6 bases). Germline V gene lookup returns CDR1 SGHTA and CDR2 FQGNSA. The CDR3 runs 15 residues. Trimming pared 1 base from V and 10 bases from J, leaving 14 bases between. The CDR3 loop is CASSLEGGSGSPLHF. Here the CDR3 DNA reads TGTGCCAGCAGCTTAGAAGGGGGTTCCGGATCACCCCTCCACTTT.

The chain is built from TRBV5-1 and TRBJ2-3; 11 bases map to TRBD2. The CDR3 extends over 15 amino acids. In germline, CDR1 is SGHRS, CDR2 YFSETQ. J gave up 6 bases and V 2 bases, and 5 bases lay outside the gene matches. The CDR3 coding sequence is TGCGCCAGCAGCTTTAGCGGGGGGGCGATTGATACGCAGTATTTT. Its translation: CASSFSGGAIDTQYF.

V is TRBV6-1 and J is TRBJ1-5, with unresolved D. The germline V gene encodes CDR1 MNHNS and CDR2 SASEGT. The CDR3 runs 15 residues. Trimming removed 5 bases at V and 0 bases at J, with 11 bases between. The CDR3 DNA reads as TGTGCCAGCAGTACAAAGCTTAATAGCAATCAGCCCCAGCATTTT. Amino acid sequence: CASSTKLNSNQPQHF.

The rearrangement uses TRBV12-3 or TRBV12-4 and TRBJ1-5, with D maybe TRBD1 (5 bases). CDR3 size: 16 residues. Trimming pared 4 bases from V and 0 bases from J, leaving 13 bases between. DNA of the CDR3: TGTGCCAGCAGTTCCCCAGGGCTGTATAGCAATCAGCCCCAGCATTTT. Its protein is CASSSPGLYSNQPQHF.

This chain links TRBV7-2 with TRBJ2-5, with D hard to call. The germline V gene encodes CDR1 SGHTA and CDR2 FQGNSA. Trimming took 4 bases from V and 2 from J, leaving 14 bases between them. There are 15 residues in the CDR3. The CDR3 nucleotides are TGTGCCAGCAGCTCCCCGCCCTGGGAACAAGAGACCCAGTACTTC. It is translated as CASSSPPWEQETQYF.